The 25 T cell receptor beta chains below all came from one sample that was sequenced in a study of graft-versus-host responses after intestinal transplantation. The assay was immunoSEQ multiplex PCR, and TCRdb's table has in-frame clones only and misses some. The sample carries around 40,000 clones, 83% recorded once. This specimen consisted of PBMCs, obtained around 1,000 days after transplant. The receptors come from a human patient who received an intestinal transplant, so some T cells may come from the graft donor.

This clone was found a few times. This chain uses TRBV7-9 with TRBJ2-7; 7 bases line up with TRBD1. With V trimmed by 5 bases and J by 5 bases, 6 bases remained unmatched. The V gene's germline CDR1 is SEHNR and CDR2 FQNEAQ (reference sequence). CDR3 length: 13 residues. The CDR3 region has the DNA TGTGCCAGCAGCAGACGACAGGGCCACGAGCAGTACTTC. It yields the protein CASSRRQGHEQYF.

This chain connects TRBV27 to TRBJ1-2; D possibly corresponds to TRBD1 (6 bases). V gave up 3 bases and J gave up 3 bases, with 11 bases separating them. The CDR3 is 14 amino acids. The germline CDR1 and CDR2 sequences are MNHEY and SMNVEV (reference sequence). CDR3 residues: CASSLGRGYYGYTF. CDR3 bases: TGTGCCAGCAGTTTGGGCAGGGGATACTATGGCTACACCTTC.

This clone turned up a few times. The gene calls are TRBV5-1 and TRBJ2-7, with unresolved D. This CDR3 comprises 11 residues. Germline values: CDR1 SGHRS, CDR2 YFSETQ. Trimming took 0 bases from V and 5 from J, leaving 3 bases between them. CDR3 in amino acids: CASSLADEQYF. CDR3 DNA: TGCGCCAGCAGCTTGGCCGACGAGCAGTACTTC.

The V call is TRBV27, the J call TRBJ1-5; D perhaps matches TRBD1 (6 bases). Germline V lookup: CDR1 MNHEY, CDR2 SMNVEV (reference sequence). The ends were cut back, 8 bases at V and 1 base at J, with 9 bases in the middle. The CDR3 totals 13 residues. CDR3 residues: CASRGGSNQPQHF. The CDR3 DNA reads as TGTGCCAGCCGAGGGGGAAGCAATCAGCCCCAGCATTTT.

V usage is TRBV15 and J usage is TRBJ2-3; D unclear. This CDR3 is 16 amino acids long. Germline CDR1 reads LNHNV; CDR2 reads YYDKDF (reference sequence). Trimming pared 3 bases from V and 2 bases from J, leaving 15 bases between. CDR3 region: CATSSGRMRPTDTQYF. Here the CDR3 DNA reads TGTGCCACCAGCAGCGGTAGGATGCGCCCCACAGATACGCAGTATTTT.

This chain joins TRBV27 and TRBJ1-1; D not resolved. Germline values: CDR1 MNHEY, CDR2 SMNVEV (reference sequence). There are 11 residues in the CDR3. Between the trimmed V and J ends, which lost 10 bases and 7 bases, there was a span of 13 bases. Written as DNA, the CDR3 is TGTGCCACATTCCGGGGATTTGAAGCTTTCTTT. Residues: CATFRGFEAFF.

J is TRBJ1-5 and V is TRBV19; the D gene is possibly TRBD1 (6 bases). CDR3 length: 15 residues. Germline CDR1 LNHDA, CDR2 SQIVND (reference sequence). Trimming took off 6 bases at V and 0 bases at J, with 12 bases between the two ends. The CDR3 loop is CASSLHRVSNQPQHF. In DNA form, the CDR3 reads TGTGCCAGTAGCCTTCACAGGGTTAGCAATCAGCCCCAGCATTTT.

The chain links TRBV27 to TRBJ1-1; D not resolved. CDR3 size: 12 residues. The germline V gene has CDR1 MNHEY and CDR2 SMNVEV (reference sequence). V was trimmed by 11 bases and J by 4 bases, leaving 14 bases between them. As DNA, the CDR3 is TGTGCCTCACTCGGATGGGGCACTGAAGCTTTCTTT. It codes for CASLGWGTEAFF.

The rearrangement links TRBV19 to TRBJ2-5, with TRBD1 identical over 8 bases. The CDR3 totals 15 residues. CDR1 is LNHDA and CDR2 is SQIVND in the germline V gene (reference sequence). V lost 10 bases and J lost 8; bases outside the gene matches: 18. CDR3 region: CATEPSDRDHGTQYF. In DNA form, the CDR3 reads TGTGCCACCGAACCCTCGGACAGGGATCACGGAACCCAGTACTTC. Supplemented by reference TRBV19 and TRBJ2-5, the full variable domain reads DGGITQSPKYLFRKEGQNVTLSCEQNLNHDAMYWYRQDPGQGLRLIYYSQIVNDFQKGDIAEGYSVSREKKESFPLTVTSAQKNPTAFYLCATEPSDRDHGTQYFGPGTRLLVL.

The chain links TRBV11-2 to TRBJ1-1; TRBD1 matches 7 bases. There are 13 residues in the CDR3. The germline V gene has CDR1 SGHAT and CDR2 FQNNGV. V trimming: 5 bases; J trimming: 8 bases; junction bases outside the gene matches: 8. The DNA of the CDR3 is TGTGCCAGCAGCCAAACAGACAGGGCGGAAGCTTTCTTT. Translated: CASSQTDRAEAFF.

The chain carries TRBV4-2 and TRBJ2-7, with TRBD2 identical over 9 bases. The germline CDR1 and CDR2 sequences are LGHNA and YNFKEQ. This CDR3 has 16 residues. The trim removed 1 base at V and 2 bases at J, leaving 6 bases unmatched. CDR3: CASSQGVAGETYEQYF. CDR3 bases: TGTGCCAGCAGCCAAGGGGTAGCGGGAGAAACCTACGAGCAGTACTTC.

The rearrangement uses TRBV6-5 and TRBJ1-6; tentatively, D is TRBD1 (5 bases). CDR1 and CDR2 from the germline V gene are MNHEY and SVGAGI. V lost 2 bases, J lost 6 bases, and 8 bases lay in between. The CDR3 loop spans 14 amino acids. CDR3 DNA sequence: TGTGCCAGCAGTTACAGGGGTGTTAATTCACCCCTCCACTTT. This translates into CASSYRGVNSPLHF.

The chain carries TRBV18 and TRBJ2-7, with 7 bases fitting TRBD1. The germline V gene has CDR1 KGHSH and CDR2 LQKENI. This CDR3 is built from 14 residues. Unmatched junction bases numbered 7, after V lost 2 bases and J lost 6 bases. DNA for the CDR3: TGTGCCAGCTCACCAAGACAGGGTTTATTCGAGCAGTACTTC. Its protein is CASSPRQGLFEQYF.

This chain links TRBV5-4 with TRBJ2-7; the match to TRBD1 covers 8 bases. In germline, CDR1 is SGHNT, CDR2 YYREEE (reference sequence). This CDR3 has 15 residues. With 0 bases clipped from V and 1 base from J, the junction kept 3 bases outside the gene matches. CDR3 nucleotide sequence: TGTGCCAGCAGCTTGGAGGGACAGGCTTCCTACGAGCAGTACTTC. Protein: CASSLEGQASYEQYF.

CDR3 residues: CASSLAQGAGGQYF. Here the CDR3 DNA reads TGTGCCAGCAGCTTAGCCCAGGGGGCGGGCGGGCAGTACTTC. The gene calls are TRBV7-2 and TRBJ2-7; 8 bases fit TRBD1. There are 14 residues in the CDR3. The trim removed 0 bases at V and 9 bases at J, leaving 7 bases unmatched. The germline CDR1 and CDR2 sequences are SGHTA and FQGNSA. Drawing the rest from reference TRBV7-2 and TRBJ2-7, the complete variable domain is GAGVSQSPSNKVTEKGKDVELRCDPISGHTALYWYRQSLGQGLEFLIYFQGNSAPDKSGLPSDRFSAERTGGSVSTLTIQRTQQEDSAVYLCASSLAQGAGGQYFGPGTRLTVT.

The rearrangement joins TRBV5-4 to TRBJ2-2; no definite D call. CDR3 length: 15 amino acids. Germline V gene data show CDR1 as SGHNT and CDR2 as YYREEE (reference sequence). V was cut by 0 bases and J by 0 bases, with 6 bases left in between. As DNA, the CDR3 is TGTGCCAGCAGCTTGGCAGCGCCGAACACCGGGGAGCTGTTTTTT. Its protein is CASSLAAPNTGELFF.

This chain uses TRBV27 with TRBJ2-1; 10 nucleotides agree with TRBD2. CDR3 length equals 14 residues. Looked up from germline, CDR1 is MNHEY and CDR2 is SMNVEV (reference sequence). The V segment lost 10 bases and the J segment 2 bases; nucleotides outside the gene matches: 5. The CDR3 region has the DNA TGTGCCACCGCGAGCGGGAGGGCCTACAATGAGCAGTTCTTC. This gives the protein CATASGRAYNEQFF.

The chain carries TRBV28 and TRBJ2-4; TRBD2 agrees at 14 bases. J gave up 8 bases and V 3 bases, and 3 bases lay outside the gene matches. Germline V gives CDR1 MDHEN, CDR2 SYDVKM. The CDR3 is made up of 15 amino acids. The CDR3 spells CASSFLGLAGDIQYF. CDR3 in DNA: TGTGCCAGCAGTTTCCTGGGACTAGCGGGAGACATTCAGTACTTC.

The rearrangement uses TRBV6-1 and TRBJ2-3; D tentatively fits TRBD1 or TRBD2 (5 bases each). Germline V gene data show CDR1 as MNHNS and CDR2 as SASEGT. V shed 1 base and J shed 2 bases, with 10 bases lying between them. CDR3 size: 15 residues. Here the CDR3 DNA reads TGTGCCAGCAGTGAAGTGGCAGGGACCACAGATACGCAGTATTTT. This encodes CASSEVAGTTDTQYF.

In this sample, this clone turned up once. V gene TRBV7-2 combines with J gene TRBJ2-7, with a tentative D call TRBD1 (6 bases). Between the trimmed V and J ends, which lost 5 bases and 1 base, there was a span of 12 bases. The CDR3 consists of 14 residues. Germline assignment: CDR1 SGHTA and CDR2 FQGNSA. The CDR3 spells CASSPRTASYEQYF. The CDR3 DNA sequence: TGTGCCAGCAGCCCTCGGACAGCTTCCTACGAGCAGTACTTC.

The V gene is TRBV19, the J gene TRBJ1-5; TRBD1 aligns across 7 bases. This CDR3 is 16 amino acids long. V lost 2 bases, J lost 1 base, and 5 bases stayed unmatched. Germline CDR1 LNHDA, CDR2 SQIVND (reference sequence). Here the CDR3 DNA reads TGTGCCAGTAGTATACGCAGGGGGGGCAGCAATCAGCCCCAGCATTTT. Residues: CASSIRRGGSNQPQHF.

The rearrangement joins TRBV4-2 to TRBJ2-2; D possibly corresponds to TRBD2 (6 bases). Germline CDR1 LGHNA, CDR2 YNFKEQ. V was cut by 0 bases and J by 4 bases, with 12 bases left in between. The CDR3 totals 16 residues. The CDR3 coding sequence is TGTGCCAGCAGCCAAGACCCGGGAGAGGCCACCGGGGAGCTGTTTTTT. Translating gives CASSQDPGEATGELFF.

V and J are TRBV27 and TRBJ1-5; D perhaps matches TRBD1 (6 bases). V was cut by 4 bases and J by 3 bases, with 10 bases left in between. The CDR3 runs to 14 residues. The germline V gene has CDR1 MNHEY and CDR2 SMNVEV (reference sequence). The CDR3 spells CASSWGGPNQPQHF. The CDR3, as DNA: TGTGCCAGCAGTTGGGGGGGGCCCAATCAGCCCCAGCATTTT.

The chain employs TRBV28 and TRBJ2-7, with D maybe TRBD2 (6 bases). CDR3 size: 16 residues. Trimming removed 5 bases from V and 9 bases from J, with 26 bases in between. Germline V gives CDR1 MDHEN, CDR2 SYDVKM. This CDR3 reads CASSPPAGSGLRGQYF. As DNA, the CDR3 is TGTGCCAGCAGTCCCCCGGCCGGTAGCGGATTAAGAGGGCAGTACTTC.

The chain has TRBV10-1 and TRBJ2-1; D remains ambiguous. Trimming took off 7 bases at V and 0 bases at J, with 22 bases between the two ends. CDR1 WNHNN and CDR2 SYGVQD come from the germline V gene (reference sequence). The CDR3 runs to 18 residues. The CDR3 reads CASTSGSFSLSSYNEQFF. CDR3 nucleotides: TGCGCCAGCACCTCCGGTAGTTTTAGCCTGAGCTCCTACAATGAGCAGTTCTTC.